A single sample is the source of the 28 T cell receptor beta chains below, sequenced in a study of T cell changes during pregnancy in multiple sclerosis. The repertoire was sequenced with immunoSEQ multiplex PCR; TCRdb's copy has only in-frame clones and lacks some. The table shows tens of thousands of clones, with more than 85% occurring only once. Sequenced material: peripheral blood, taken after pregnancy. Every receptor here comes from a female donor in good health, enrolled as a control in a pregnancy study.

This clone turned up a few times. Compared with germline, one end of the junction differs, possibly owing to a read error. The gene calls are TRBV2 and TRBJ1-2; no clear D gene. Germline CDR1 and CDR2: SNHLY and FYNNEI. This CDR3 has 14 amino acids. Here the CDR3 DNA reads TGTGCCAGCAGCGAAGCATACTTCAACTATGGCTACACCTTC. Translating it yields CASSEAYFNYGYTF.

This sequence joins TRBV27 and TRBJ2-7, with 10 bases aligning to TRBD1. This CDR3 has 16 amino acids. CDR1 is MNHEY and CDR2 is SMNVEV in the germline V gene (reference sequence). The V segment lost 7 bases and the J segment 0 bases; nucleotides outside the gene matches: 9. CDR3 residues: CASTHPGDRGSYEQYF. The CDR3, as DNA: TGTGCCAGCACCCACCCGGGGGACAGGGGCTCCTACGAGCAGTACTTC.

The chain joins TRBV10-2 to TRBJ1-4, with 8 bases that match TRBD1. The CDR3 sequence is 15 residues long. V shed 3 bases, J shed 3 bases, and the junction held 3 bases outside the gene matches. CDR1 and CDR2 from the germline V gene are WSHSY and SAAADI. DNA of the CDR3: TGCGCCAGCAGTGATCCGGGACAGGCTAATGAAAAACTGTTTTTT. This sequence encodes CASSDPGQANEKLFF.

This clone showed up many times. This chain joins TRBV6-4 and TRBJ2-1; unclear D gene. The germline V gene has CDR1 MRHNA and CDR2 SNTAGT. The germline V and J ends were trimmed by 0 bases and 0 bases, with 6 bases remaining between them. CDR3 length: 15 amino acids. CDR3 sequence (DNA): TGTGCCAGCAGTGACTCGAGAAGCTCCTACAATGAGCAGTTCTTC. Residues: CASSDSRSSYNEQFF.

The J gene is TRBJ1-1, the V gene TRBV25-1; 7 bases are a match to TRBD1. CDR3 size: 13 residues. V dropped 4 bases and J dropped 5; count of bases not matched to a gene: 4. Germline CDR1 reads MGHDK; CDR2 reads SYGVNS. The CDR3 protein is CASSGLRGTEAFF. CDR3 sequence (DNA): TGTGCCAGCAGTGGACTCAGGGGGACTGAAGCTTTCTTT.

The chain recombines TRBV18 with TRBJ2-4, with a tentative D call TRBD1 (6 bases). V gave up 3 bases and J gave up 6 bases, with 15 bases separating them. Germline CDR1 and CDR2: KGHSH and LQKENI. The CDR3 extends over 15 amino acids. Written as DNA, the CDR3 is TGTGCCAGCTCACCTATGGGACAAGGAGGAAACATTCAGTACTTC. Translated: CASSPMGQGGNIQYF.

The chain recombines TRBV6-5 with TRBJ1-1; TRBD1 aligns across 11 bases. The CDR3 contains 13 residues. From germline, CDR1 is MNHEY and CDR2 SVGAGI. V was pared by 7 bases and J by 11 bases, with 9 bases of the junction left unmatched. DNA for the CDR3: TGTGCCAGCACCAGGACAGGGGGCATCATTGCTTTCTTT. Translation gives CASTRTGGIIAFF.

The gene calls are TRBV9 and TRBJ1-2; unclear D gene. The CDR3 has 14 residues. V was pared by 0 bases and J by 1 base, with 7 bases between. The germline V gene has CDR1 SGDLS and CDR2 YYNGEE. DNA of the CDR3: TGTGCCAGCAGCGTAGGGGGAGATAACTATGGCTACACCTTC. It specifies CASSVGGDNYGYTF.

The rearrangement links TRBV9 to TRBJ1-1; D call uncertain. Trimming stripped 0 bases from V and 1 base from J, with 4 bases between. Per germline, CDR1 SGDLS and CDR2 YYNGEE. This CDR3 is built from 13 residues. CDR3 residues: CASSVDGNTEAFF. CDR3 sequence (DNA): TGTGCCAGCAGCGTAGACGGGAACACTGAAGCTTTCTTT.

The gene calls are TRBV5-4 and TRBJ2-1; possible D gene TRBD2, 6 bases. The CDR3 extends over 15 amino acids. Trimming cost V 3 bases and J 6 bases, with 16 bases left between them. Per germline, CDR1 SGHNT and CDR2 YYREEE (reference sequence). In DNA form, the CDR3 reads TGTGCCAGCAGCTCCGGGGGTGGGGGTTTCAATGAGCAGTTCTTC. This translates into CASSSGGGGFNEQFF.

The rearrangement uses TRBV15 and TRBJ2-1; perhaps TRBD1 as D (5 bases). The germline gives CDR1 LNHNV, CDR2 YYDKDF (reference sequence). The ends were cut back, 1 base at V and 5 bases at J, with 15 bases in the middle. The CDR3 is 16 amino acids. In DNA, the CDR3 is TGTGCCACCAGCAGAGGATCGGGTGGCAGGGACAATGAGCAGTTCTTC. This encodes CATSRGSGGRDNEQFF.

The chain uses TRBV2 and TRBJ1-6; D is unresolved. Germline V gene sequence: CDR1 SNHLY, CDR2 FYNNEI. Trimming took off 6 bases at V and 9 bases at J, with 21 bases between the two ends. This CDR3 spans 16 amino acids. CDR3 sequence reads: CASSFQAGLSGSPLHF. The CDR3 region has the DNA TGTGCCAGCAGCTTCCAAGCGGGTCTTTCTGGTTCACCCCTCCACTTT.

The CDR3 is CASGTGGNQPQHF. CDR3 nucleotides: TGTGCCAGCGGTACAGGGGGCAATCAGCCCCAGCATTTT. The chain is built from TRBV21-1 and TRBJ1-5; TRBD1, the table's D call, was not compared with the DNA. TRBV21-1 corresponds to a pseudogene. CDR3 length: 13 residues.

V and J are TRBV10-2 and TRBJ1-6, with D unresolved. Germline V lookup: CDR1 WSHSY, CDR2 SAAADI. The V and J ends lost 5 bases and 0 bases respectively, with 11 bases between them. CDR3 length: 16 residues. The CDR3 DNA reads TGCGCCAGCAGTCCGACTCCCAGCTCCTATAATTCACCCCTCCACTTT. Protein sequence: CASSPTPSSYNSPLHF.

This clone has more than one count but fewer than ten. The chain uses TRBV9 and TRBJ1-1; D call uncertain. Trimming shortened V by 4 bases and J by 1 base, and 11 bases separated the two germline ends. The CDR3 has 14 residues. Germline CDR1 and CDR2: SGDLS and YYNGEE. The chain's CDR3 is CASSPQLGNTEAFF. The CDR3 bases are TGTGCCAGCAGCCCTCAGCTAGGGAACACTGAAGCTTTCTTT. Full variable domain (outside the CDR3, taken from reference TRBV9 and TRBJ1-1): DSGVTQTPKHLITATGQRVTLRCSPRSGDLSVYWYQQSLDQGLQFLIQYYNGEERAKGNILERFSAQQFPDLHSELNLSSLELGDSALYFCASSPQLGNTEAFFGQGTRLTVV.

This clone was seen just once. Other DNA sequences of this sample code for an identical CDR3. The chain combines TRBV9 with TRBJ1-6; D not resolved. Germline CDR1 SGDLS, CDR2 YYNGEE. This CDR3 is built from 15 residues. V lost 0 bases to trimming and J lost 6 bases, with 10 bases between them. CDR3 in amino acids: CASSVGAEPNSPLHF. In DNA, the CDR3 is TGTGCCAGCAGCGTAGGGGCAGAACCTAATTCACCCCTCCACTTT. Full variable domain (remainder filled in from reference TRBV9 and TRBJ1-6): DSGVTQTPKHLITATGQRVTLRCSPRSGDLSVYWYQQSLDQGLQFLIQYYNGEERAKGNILERFSAQQFPDLHSELNLSSLELGDSALYFCASSVGAEPNSPLHFGNGTRLTVT.

The rearrangement links TRBV2 to TRBJ2-2, with TRBD2 as a possible D gene (5 bases). The CDR3 covers 13 residues. Germline V gene lookup returns CDR1 SNHLY and CDR2 FYNNEI. In nucleotides, the CDR3 is TGTGGCACTGGACTGACGAACACCGGGGAGCTGTTTTTT. It translates to CGTGLTNTGELFF. Combining the CDR3 with reference TRBV2 and TRBJ2-2 gives the whole variable domain EPEVTQTPSHQVTQMGQEVILRCVPISNHLYFYWYRQILGQKVEFLVSFYNNEISEKSEIFDDQFSVERPDGSNFTLKIRSTKLEDSAMYFCGTGLTNTGELFFGEGSRLTVL.

The V call is TRBV5-1, the J call TRBJ2-2; D gene uncertain. CDR1 and CDR2 from the germline V gene are SGHRS and YFSETQ. V was cut by 2 bases and J by 4 bases, with 9 bases left in between. This CDR3 contains 14 residues. Here the CDR3 reads CASSFAVGTGELFF. The CDR3 nucleotides read TGCGCCAGCAGCTTCGCGGTCGGCACCGGGGAGCTGTTTTTT.

This sequence joins TRBV25-1 and TRBJ2-1; TRBD1 is a possible D gene (6 bases). Between the trimmed V and J ends, which lost 5 bases and 0 bases, there was a span of 11 bases. Germline V gene sequence: CDR1 MGHDK, CDR2 SYGVNS. This CDR3 is 15 amino acids long. CDR3 amino acids: CASSQGQTSYNEQFF. The DNA of the CDR3 is TGTGCCAGCAGTCAGGGGCAGACCTCCTACAATGAGCAGTTCTTC.

The chain combines TRBV5-1 with TRBJ1-1; tentative D call: TRBD1 (5 bases). The CDR3 length is 15 residues. Germline values: CDR1 SGHRS, CDR2 YFSETQ. Trimming left V 0 bases short and J 1 base short, with 10 bases between. The CDR3 region has the DNA TGCGCCAGCAGCTTGGTCGGGGGGGGGAACACTGAAGCTTTCTTT. It translates to CASSLVGGGNTEAFF.

The chain uses TRBV30 and TRBJ1-3; 9 positions agree with TRBD1. This CDR3 comprises 16 residues. CDR1 is GTSNPN and CDR2 is SVGIG in the germline V gene (reference sequence). With 1 base clipped from V and 3 bases from J, the junction kept 7 bases outside the gene matches. Here the CDR3 reads CAWSANRGRDGNTIYF. The CDR3 DNA sequence: TGTGCCTGGAGTGCTAACAGGGGGCGAGATGGAAACACCATATATTTT.

Here the CDR3 DNA reads TGTGCCAGCAGCTTGCGGGGAGGGGGTTACAATGAGCAGTTCTTC. Amino acid sequence: CASSLRGGGYNEQFF. The chain carries TRBV7-2 and TRBJ2-1; tentatively, D is TRBD2 (7 bases). The V and J ends lost 3 bases and 4 bases respectively, with 13 bases between them. Per the germline V gene, CDR1 is SGHTA and CDR2 is FQGNSA. The CDR3 consists of 15 residues.

The chain has TRBV9 and TRBJ2-3; D ambiguous. Trimming took off 0 bases at V and 1 base at J, with 12 bases between the two ends. Germline V gene sequence: CDR1 SGDLS, CDR2 YYNGEE. This CDR3 contains 16 residues. The DNA of the CDR3 is TGTGCCAGCAGCGTAGGGTCGGGTTGGGGCACAGATACGCAGTATTTT. The encoded protein is CASSVGSGWGTDTQYF.

The genes are TRBV5-1 and TRBJ1-6; 8 bases align to TRBD1. CDR1 is SGHRS and CDR2 is YFSETQ in the germline V gene. The junction had 7 bases not matched to a gene; V was cut back by 1 base and J by 7 bases. This CDR3 spans 16 amino acids. The CDR3 loop reads CASSLFATGANSPLHF. The CDR3 nucleotides are TGCGCCAGCAGCTTGTTTGCGACAGGGGCAAATTCACCCCTCCACTTT.

The rearrangement links TRBV2 to TRBJ1-5; the D gene is possibly TRBD1 (5 bases). In germline, CDR1 is SNHLY, CDR2 FYNNEI. This CDR3 is 15 amino acids long. V gave up 6 bases and J gave up 2 bases, with 14 bases separating them. The CDR3 region is CASRARGGGNQPQHF. As DNA, the CDR3 is TGTGCCAGCAGGGCTCGAGGAGGGGGCAATCAGCCCCAGCATTTT.

This clone was found once. The chain is built from TRBV6-4 and TRBJ2-7; 9 positions match TRBD2. There are 13 residues in the CDR3. Per germline, CDR1 MRHNA and CDR2 SNTAGT. V gave up 0 bases and J gave up 6 bases; unmatched junction bases: 0. The CDR3 loop reads CASSDSGLAEQYF. The CDR3 coding sequence is TGTGCCAGCAGTGACTCGGGACTAGCCGAGCAGTACTTC.

The rearrangement uses TRBV6-5 and TRBJ1-2; 7 bases match TRBD1. The germline gives CDR1 MNHEY, CDR2 SVGAGI. This CDR3 region has 13 residues. The ends lost 2 bases at V and 3 bases at J; junction bases unmatched: 0. The CDR3 sequence: CASSYTGDYGYTF. The CDR3 DNA is TGTGCCAGCAGTTACACAGGGGACTATGGCTACACCTTC.

The chain employs TRBV4-3 and TRBJ2-5; 7 bases line up with TRBD2. This CDR3 region has 17 residues. Per germline, CDR1 LGHNA and CDR2 YSLEER. V dropped 4 bases and J dropped 1; count of bases not matched to a gene: 12. The CDR3 DNA follows: TGCGCCAGCAGCCGAAACCCCGGGGGAGGGACCCAAGAGACCCAGTACTTC. It translates to CASSRNPGGGTQETQYF.